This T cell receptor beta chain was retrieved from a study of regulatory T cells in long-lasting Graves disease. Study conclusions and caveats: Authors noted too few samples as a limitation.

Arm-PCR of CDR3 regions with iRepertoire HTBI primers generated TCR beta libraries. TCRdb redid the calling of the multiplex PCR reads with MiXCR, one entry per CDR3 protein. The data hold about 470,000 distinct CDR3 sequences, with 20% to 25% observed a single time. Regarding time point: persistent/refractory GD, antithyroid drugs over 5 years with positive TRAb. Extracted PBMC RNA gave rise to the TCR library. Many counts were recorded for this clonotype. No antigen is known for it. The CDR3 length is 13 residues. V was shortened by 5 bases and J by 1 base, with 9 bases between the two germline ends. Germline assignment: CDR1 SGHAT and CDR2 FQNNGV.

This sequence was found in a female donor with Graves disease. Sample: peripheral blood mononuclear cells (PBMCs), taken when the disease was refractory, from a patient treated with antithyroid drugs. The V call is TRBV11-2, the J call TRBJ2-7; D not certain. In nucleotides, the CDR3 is TGTGCCAGCAGCCGCAGCGAATCCTACGAGCAGTACTTC. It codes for CASSRSESYEQYF.